This T cell receptor beta chain was sequenced in a study of T cells in Graves' hyperthyroidism and ophthalmopathy. The CDR3 totals 14 residues. V lost 8 bases and J 3 bases, leaving 14 bases between the germline ends. Germline CDR1 MDHEN, CDR2 SYDVKM. This clonotype was found many times. Its antigen is unknown. Whole-study findings and limits: Model output signaled ophthalmopathy a median around 6.9 months ahead of onset. A model of 13 V-J features distinguished ophthalmopathy from stable hyperthyroidism.

It was RNA transcripts that yielded the amplified TCR beta CDR3 regions. The primer set for the first-round RT-PCR of the TCR CDR3 was HTBI. A single record per CDR3 protein comes from TCRdb applying MiXCR to the multiplex PCR reads. The sample has about 420,000 distinct CDR3 sequences, about 15% seen once; the top ten hold 7.7%. The study defined stable Graves' hyperthyroidism as no ophthalmopathy progression within 18 months. A patient was excluded if there was uncontrolled infection, other autoimmune disease, pregnancy or lactation. This receptor was obtained from a woman aged 18-35 years with Graves' hyperthyroidism. The material sequenced was blood. J is TRBJ2-1 and V is TRBV28; D possibly matches TRBD1 or TRBD2 (6 bases each). The CDR3 region is CASCPGALYNEQFF. DNA for the CDR3: TGTGCCAGCTGTCCGGGGGCCCTCTACAATGAGCAGTTCTTC.